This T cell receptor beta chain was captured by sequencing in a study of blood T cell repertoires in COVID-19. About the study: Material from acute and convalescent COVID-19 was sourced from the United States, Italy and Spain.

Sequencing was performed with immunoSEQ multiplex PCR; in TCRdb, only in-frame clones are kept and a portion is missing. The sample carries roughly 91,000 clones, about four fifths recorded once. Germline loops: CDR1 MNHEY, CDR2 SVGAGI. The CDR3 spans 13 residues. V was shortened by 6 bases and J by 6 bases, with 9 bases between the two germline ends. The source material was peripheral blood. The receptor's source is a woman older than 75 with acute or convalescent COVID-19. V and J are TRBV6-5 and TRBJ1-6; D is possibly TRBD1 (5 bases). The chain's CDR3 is CASRGRANSPLHF. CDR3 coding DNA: TGTGCCAGCAGGGGGCGAGCTAATTCACCCCTCCACTTT.